This TCR beta chain originates from a study of cytomegalovirus exposure and HLA in healthy donors. CDR3 length: 15 amino acids. J lost 8 bases, V lost 0 bases, and 4 bases had no gene match. Clones were sequenced by immunoSEQ multiplex PCR, and TCRdb holds only the in-frame ones, with some missing. The table has some 130,000 clones, approximately 92% seen once. Whole-study findings and limits: The study designated about 180 TCR beta chains cytomegalovirus-associated.

Details on this clone: Its antigen remains unknown.

This rearrangement joins TRBV23-1 to TRBJ2-1; TRBD1 agrees at 10 bases. TRBV23-1 counts as an open reading frame of uncertain function. This clonotype was obtained from a woman younger than 30 in good health and CMV-seronegative. Sequencing input: PBMCs. DNA for the CDR3: TGCGCCAGCAGTCAATCGGGACAGGGGTTCGATGAGCAGTTCTTC. This sequence encodes CASSQSGQGFDEQFF.